This T cell receptor beta chain was recovered during a study of technical replicates of blood from a few donors. This table comes from immunoSEQ multiplex PCR, and its TCRdb copy is limited to in-frame clones, with some not included. The profile shows tens of thousands of clones, approximately 94% of them singletons. V was cut by 0 bases and J by 1 base, with 12 bases left in between. This CDR3 has 17 amino acids. CDR1 is LGHNA, CDR2 YNFKEQ, per germline. The sample consisted of T cells isolated from PBMCs. The source of this sequence is a human donor in good health. The chain employs TRBV4-2 and TRBJ2-2; tentatively, D is TRBD2 (5 bases). This chain's CDR3 is CASSQDYSVLNTGELFF. The CDR3 nucleotides are TGTGCCAGCAGCCAAGATTATAGCGTGCTGAACACCGGGGAGCTGTTTTTT.